Below are 3 T cell receptor beta chains sequenced from a single sample in a study of human T cells and chemical hapten exposure. Time point noted: pre-sensitization, week 0. The treatment is: therapeutic diphenylcyclopropenone sensitization with weekly scalp DPC. TCRdb re-derived calls from the RACE reads in MiXCR, one entry per CDR3 protein. The sample holds about 300,000 distinct CDR3 sequences, over 5% seen once. Sequencing was performed on whole blood, taken in connection with sensitization to the hapten diphenylcyclopropenone (DPC). These receptors came from a woman under 30 with alopecia areata. Some clones in this sample may be carry-over from other donors' samples.

This clonotype turned up a few times. The chain is built from TRBV7-9 and TRBJ1-3; 8 nucleotides agree with TRBD1. The germline V gene has CDR1 SEHNR and CDR2 FQNEAQ (reference sequence). The CDR3 is made up of 15 amino acids. The V gene end was trimmed by 5 bases and the J gene end by 2 bases; junction bases not matched to a gene: 5. This chain's CDR3 is CASSPTGDPGNTIYF. The DNA for the CDR3 is TGTGCCAGCAGCCCGACAGGGGATCCTGGAAACACCATATATTTT.

This clonotype was recorded a few times. V and J are TRBV7-2 and TRBJ1-6; 9 bases align to TRBD1. The CDR3 has 16 amino acids. Germline-derived CDR1 and CDR2 are SGHTA and FQGNSA. J gave up 6 bases and V 0 bases, and 3 bases lay outside the gene matches. The CDR3: CASSLAGQGLNSPLHF. CDR3 nucleotides: TGTGCCAGCAGCTTAGCGGGACAGGGCCTTAATTCACCCCTCCACTTT.

Note on this clonotype: Compared with germline, one end of the junction differs, possibly owing to a read error. This sequence joins TRBV11-2 and TRBJ2-1, with D uncertain. Germline V lookup: CDR1 SGHAT, CDR2 FQNNGV. This CDR3 is 15 amino acids long. CDR3 sequence: CASSLDFRLNNEQSF. Here the CDR3 DNA reads TGTGCCAGCAGCTTAGACTTTCGGCTAAACAATGAGCAGTCCTTC.